What follows is one T cell receptor beta chain and its context. This clonotype appeared a few times. It has no known antigen specificity. No much larger clone is present one base from it, and per-base qualities are unavailable. The treatment or condition label corresponds to: allogeneic hematopoietic cell transplantation with graft depleted of TCRalphabeta T cells and CD19 B cells. The transplant recipients were children given TCRalphabeta/CD19-depleted allogeneic hematopoietic cell grafts. Libraries were prepared through PCR. For sequencing, an Illumina HiSeq 2500 was employed. TCR libraries were prepared with molecular barcoding, using unique molecular identifiers to normalize TCRbeta repertoire quantification. The public reads were run again by TCRdb, first through fastp at Q25 and then through MiXCR, and only productive beta chains were kept. CDR3 protein duplicates are merged, each entry listing the most common genes and DNA. Counted in this sample were 330,000 or so distinct CDR3 sequences; about a tenth of them appeared once. The ten largest make up 7.5% of the sample.

In the germline V gene, CDR1 corresponds to SGHRS and CDR2 to YFSETQ. The CDR3 contains 16 residues, cysteine and phenylalanine counted. Only CDR3 DNA is held: 48 bases, read in frame from base 1. V lost 3 bases and J lost 4 bases, and the count of bases not matched to a germline gene is 3. The data originate from a study of T-cell reconstitution after alpha-beta-depleted transplantation in children (dated by TCRdb to 2016 to 2018). Regarding the study in general: T-cell immune reconstitution after TCRalphabeta/CD19-depleted allogeneic hematopoietic cell transplantation in children was quantitatively tracked in the study by means of TCR repertoire profiling. Overall study outcomes, separate from this receptor: Over subsequent months, a decline in hyperexpanded clone frequencies was noted, and after one year, T-cell counts and TCRbeta diversity were mostly ascribed to newly produced T cells. In some patients, the high TCRbeta diversity seen at day 60 was put down to recipient T cells and intrathymic progenitors that had survived conditioning. The apparently early recovery of alphabetaT-cell counts about two months after transplant reportedly depended on only several hundred rapidly expanded clones that came from non-depleted graft cells.

The material sequenced was PBMCs, taken before TCRalphabeta/CD19-depleted stem cell transplant. The clonotype originates from a boy under two years old with acute myeloid leukemia, due to receive a stem cell transplant. This sequence uses TRBV5-1 and TRBJ2-3, with 15 bases aligning to TRBD2. The CDR3 has the sequence CASSWTSGGAADTQYF. The nucleotide sequence is given as TGCGCCAGCAGCTGGACTAGCGGGGGGGCGGCAGATACGCAGTATTTT. Here the CDR3 is joined to the reference TRBV5-1 and TRBJ2-3 genes, and the full variable domain is: KAGVTQTPRYLIKTRGQQVTLSCSPISGHRSVSWYQQTPGQGLQFLFEYFSETQRNKGNFPGRFSGRQFSNSRSEMNVSTLELGDSALYLCASSWTSGGAADTQYFGPGTRLTVL.